Below are 30 T cell receptor beta chains sequenced from a single sample in a study of blood T cell repertoires in COVID-19. Measured with immunoSEQ multiplex PCR; TCRdb has only the in-frame clones, and not every one. The sample includes fewer than 350,000 clones, more than 80% of them seen just once. Sequencing used peripheral blood. These receptor sequences come from a woman aged 30 to 39 with COVID-19, enrolled during active disease.

This chain joins TRBV30 and TRBJ2-2, with TRBD2 as a possible D gene (6 bases). V lost 3 bases and J lost 0, with 17 bases in between. The CDR3 loop spans 17 amino acids. The germline CDR1 and CDR2 sequences are GTSNPN and SVGIG (reference sequence). The CDR3 DNA follows: TGTGCCTGGAGCCCGGAGTTTGCGGGGCCGAACACCGGGGAGCTGTTTTTT. Residues: CAWSPEFAGPNTGELFF.

This clone is a singleton in its sample. CDR3 loop: CASSIDLGRDEQYF. DNA of the CDR3: TGTGCCAGTAGTATAGATCTAGGCAGAGACGAGCAGTACTTC. The J gene is TRBJ2-7, the V gene TRBV19; D is unresolved. This CDR3 spans 14 amino acids. Trimming cost V 0 bases and J 5 bases, with 11 bases left between them. Germline CDR1 and CDR2: LNHDA and SQIVND (reference sequence).

The chain combines TRBV2 with TRBJ1-1; 7 bases fit TRBD1. Germline CDR1 reads SNHLY; CDR2 reads FYNNEI. The CDR3 has 14 residues. Unmatched junction bases numbered 10, after V lost 7 bases and J lost 5 bases. CDR3: CASMAEGAYTEAFF. CDR3 DNA sequence: TGTGCCAGCATGGCTGAGGGGGCATATACTGAAGCTTTCTTT.

The V call is TRBV5-6, the J call TRBJ1-2, with D possibly being TRBD1 (6 bases). The CDR3 contains 13 residues. Germline V gene data show CDR1 as SGHDT and CDR2 as YYEEEE. Between the trimmed V and J ends, which lost 2 bases and 7 bases, there was a span of 12 bases. The CDR3: CASSLGGARGYTF. As DNA, the CDR3 is TGTGCCAGCAGCTTAGGGGGGGCGCGTGGCTACACCTTC.

This chain connects TRBV5-4 to TRBJ1-3, with a possible D match to TRBD1 (6 bases). Looked up from germline, CDR1 is SGHNT and CDR2 is YYREEE (reference sequence). V gave up 1 base and J gave up 3 bases, with 8 bases separating them. This CDR3 contains 14 residues. The CDR3 DNA reads TGTGCCAGCAGCTTGACAGGGTTTGGAAACACCATATATTTT. It specifies CASSLTGFGNTIYF.

This clone appeared once. The chain is built from TRBV6-5 and TRBJ1-5, with a possible D match to TRBD1 (6 bases). Germline loops: CDR1 MNHEY, CDR2 SVGAGI. This CDR3 is 15 amino acids long. Trimming took off 6 bases at V and 4 bases at J, with 16 bases between the two ends. The CDR3 loop reads CASRRDLGGNQPQHF. Written as DNA, the CDR3 is TGTGCCAGCAGACGGGACCTAGGGGGAAATCAGCCCCAGCATTTT.

The J gene is TRBJ2-2, the V gene TRBV6-5; 8 nucleotides align to TRBD1. Germline CDR1 MNHEY, CDR2 SVGAGI. The CDR3 runs to 16 residues. The trim removed 0 bases at V and 4 bases at J, leaving 4 bases unmatched. This CDR3 reads CASSYSDRVTTGELFF. In DNA form, the CDR3 reads TGTGCCAGCAGTTACTCGGACAGGGTGACCACCGGGGAGCTGTTTTTT.

The chain has TRBV28 and TRBJ2-7, with D possibly TRBD2 on 5 matching bases. The germline V gene encodes CDR1 MDHEN and CDR2 SYDVKM. This CDR3 comprises 12 residues. Trimming took 7 bases from V and 3 from J, leaving 10 bases between them. CDR3 protein: CASTATNYEQYF. The CDR3 region has the DNA TGTGCCAGCACCGCGACTAACTACGAGCAGTACTTC. Full variable domain (rest looked up from reference TRBV28 and TRBJ2-7): DVKVTQSSRYLVKRTGEKVFLECVQDMDHENMFWYRQDPGLGLRLIYFSYDVKMKEKGDIPEGYSVSREKKERFSLILESASTNQTSMYLCASTATNYEQYFGPGTRLTVT.

For this clone: A read error may account for a junction end that differs from germline. V is TRBV7-7 and J is TRBJ1-2, with TRBD1 matching over 8 bases. The CDR3 is 15 amino acids. Germline CDR1 reads SSHAT; CDR2 reads FNYEAQ (reference sequence). This CDR3 reads CASSLVVRGRWGYTF. The DNA of the CDR3 is TGTGCTAGCAGCCTAGTCGTCAGGGGGCGATGGGGCTACACCTTC.

The chain recombines TRBV29-1 with TRBJ2-3; perhaps TRBD2 as D (5 bases). The CDR3 is 14 residues long. Germline CDR1 is SQVTM and CDR2 is ANQGSEA. The ends were cut back, 7 bases at V and 0 bases at J, with 14 bases in the middle. The CDR3 DNA sequence: TGCAGCGCTATACGGGGTATCAGCACAGATACGCAGTATTTT. This translates into CSAIRGISTDTQYF.

V and J are TRBV19 and TRBJ1-2, with D possibly being TRBD1 (5 bases). With 2 bases removed from V and 6 bases from J, the gap between germline ends came to 19 bases. CDR1 is LNHDA and CDR2 is SQIVND in the germline V gene (reference sequence). The length of the CDR3 is 16 residues. In DNA form, the CDR3 reads TGTGCCAGTAGTATACGGGGGACCGACTATTTAAATGGCTACACCTTC. Translation: CASSIRGTDYLNGYTF.

This clone occurred once. The chain combines TRBV7-2 with TRBJ2-7, with a weak D call TRBD1 (6 bases). Germline V CDR1 and CDR2: SGHTA, FQGNSA. The CDR3 loop spans 15 amino acids. V was trimmed by 5 bases and J by 2 bases, leaving 16 bases between them. This CDR3 reads CASSQLGHGAYEQYF. CDR3 bases: TGTGCCAGCAGCCAATTGGGACACGGGGCCTACGAGCAGTACTTC. Together with reference TRBV7-2 and TRBJ2-7, the CDR3 gives the full variable domain: GAGVSQSPSNKVTEKGKDVELRCDPISGHTALYWYRQSLGQGLEFLIYFQGNSAPDKSGLPSDRFSAERTGGSVSTLTIQRTQQEDSAVYLCASSQLGHGAYEQYFGPGTRLTVT.

This clone was observed a handful of times. V gene TRBV3-1 (or the pseudogene TRBV3-2) combines with J gene TRBJ2-1; D gene unclear. V was cut by 0 bases and J by 0 bases, with 9 bases left in between. Germline V CDR1 and CDR2: LGHDT, YNNKEL (reference sequence). This CDR3 has 16 residues. This chain's CDR3 is CASSQDSEVSYNEQFF. CDR3 in DNA: TGTGCCAGCAGCCAAGATTCTGAGGTCTCCTACAATGAGCAGTTCTTC.

The genes are TRBV19 and TRBJ2-2; TRBD1 matches 9 bases. Trimming removed 4 bases from V and 4 bases from J; junction bases left unmatched: 4. CDR1 and CDR2 from the germline V gene are LNHDA and SQIVND (reference sequence). This CDR3 comprises 15 residues. The CDR3 reads CASSTGTGSTGELFF. The CDR3, as DNA: TGTGCCAGTAGTACCGGGACAGGGAGCACCGGGGAGCTGTTTTTT.

The chain uses TRBV2 and TRBJ2-2; D ambiguous. The CDR3 runs to 15 residues. Germline CDR1 reads SNHLY; CDR2 reads FYNNEI. V lost 2 bases, J lost 7 bases, and 14 bases lay in between. This chain's CDR3 is CASSELDRTGGELFF. In nucleotides, the CDR3 is TGTGCCAGCAGTGAATTAGACCGAACGGGCGGGGAGCTGTTTTTT.

This chain connects TRBV30 to TRBJ2-7; 7 bases map to TRBD2. V was pared by 3 bases and J by 2 bases, with 4 bases of the junction left unmatched. The CDR3 runs to 13 residues. The germline V gene encodes CDR1 GTSNPN and CDR2 SVGIG (reference sequence). This CDR3 reads CAWRAGLTYEQYF. The CDR3 nucleotides read TGTGCCTGGAGGGCGGGACTAACCTACGAGCAGTACTTC.

Only one count was recorded for this clone. This chain connects TRBV29-1 to TRBJ2-4, with D possibly being TRBD1 (7 bases). The CDR3 is 11 amino acids. The germline CDR1 and CDR2 sequences are SQVTM and ANQGSEA. V was trimmed by 7 bases and J by 8 bases, leaving 12 bases between them. This CDR3 is CSGGDSDIQYF. CDR3 DNA sequence: TGCAGCGGGGGGGACAGCGACATTCAGTACTTC.

This chain connects TRBV7-2 to TRBJ2-3; the D gene is possibly TRBD2 (5 bases). Germline assignment: CDR1 SGHTA and CDR2 FQGNSA. V was cut by 0 bases and J by 0 bases, with 7 bases left in between. The CDR3 is 15 residues long. The chain's CDR3 is CASSLAGASTDTQYF. In DNA form, the CDR3 reads TGTGCCAGCAGCTTAGCGGGAGCGAGCACAGATACGCAGTATTTT.

This chain joins TRBV28 and TRBJ2-7, with 7 nucleotides matching TRBD2. This CDR3 has 15 amino acids. Germline CDR1 and CDR2: MDHEN and SYDVKM. Trimming cost V 6 bases and J 3 bases; bases outside gene matches: 11. As DNA, the CDR3 is TGTGCCAGCAGCCGCCCCGGGACTACCGACTACGAGCAGTACTTC. Its translation: CASSRPGTTDYEQYF.

The chain joins TRBV6-2 or TRBV6-3 to TRBJ2-5; TRBD1 is a possible D gene (5 bases). CDR1 and CDR2 (germline): MNHEY, SVGEGT. The CDR3 length is 13 residues. V was cut by 6 bases and J by 2 bases, with 10 bases left in between. CDR3 bases: TGTGCCAGCAGGCCTGACAGACAAGAGACCCAGTACTTC. It is translated as CASRPDRQETQYF.

This clone was seen a few times. This chain uses TRBV5-1 with TRBJ2-7; D uncertain. The CDR3 is made up of 15 amino acids. Trimming shortened V by 4 bases and J by 2 bases, and 16 bases separated the two germline ends. The germline CDR1 and CDR2 sequences are SGHRS and YFSETQ. CDR3 protein: CASSQIPTVTYEQYF. The DNA of the CDR3 is TGCGCCAGCAGCCAAATCCCAACGGTAACCTACGAGCAGTACTTC.

The chain links TRBV7-8 to TRBJ1-5, with a tentative D call TRBD1 (6 bases). The CDR3 has 12 residues. Germline loops: CDR1 SGHVS, CDR2 FQNEAQ. Trimming removed 10 bases at V and 5 bases at J, with 12 bases between. In nucleotides, the CDR3 is TGTGCCACCGGGGGGGCCGATCAGCCCCAGCATTTT. Its translation is CATGGADQPQHF.

J is TRBJ1-2 and V is TRBV28; 8 nucleotides line up with TRBD1. This CDR3 region has 19 residues. V dropped 5 bases and J dropped 4; count of bases not matched to a gene: 21. Germline V gene data show CDR1 as MDHEN and CDR2 as SYDVKM. CDR3 bases: TGTGCCAGCAGTCAAGATGCCAGGGGGCCCCATCAGGGGACCTATGGCTACACCTTC. It yields the protein CASSQDARGPHQGTYGYTF.

The CDR3 nucleotides are TGTGCCAGCAGCTTAAAGGCTAGCGGGAGCACAGATACGCAGTATTTT. Translation: CASSLKASGSTDTQYF. V and J are TRBV11-2 and TRBJ2-3, with 8 nucleotides matching TRBD2. V trimming: 2 bases; J trimming: 0 bases; junction bases outside the gene matches: 4. Germline-derived CDR1 and CDR2 are SGHAT and FQNNGV. The CDR3 runs to 16 residues.

A single count supports this clone. Germline is not matched at one junction end, which may reflect a read error. The V call is TRBV7-6, the J call TRBJ1-2; D remains unclear. The CDR3 runs to 12 residues. The germline V gene encodes CDR1 SGHVS and CDR2 FNYEAQ. The CDR3 is CASSLGFGRRAF. Written as DNA, the CDR3 is TGTGCCAGCAGCTTAGGGTTTGGTCGCCGGGCCTTC.

This sequence joins TRBV6-2 or TRBV6-3 and TRBJ1-5, with D tentatively TRBD1 (6 bases). The CDR3 length is 14 residues. The ends were cut back, 4 bases at V and 8 bases at J, with 15 bases in the middle. Germline CDR1 MNHEY, CDR2 SVGEGT. DNA of the CDR3: TGTGCCAGCAGTTGGGGGGGCTGGTCAGAGCCCCAGCATTTT. It encodes CASSWGGWSEPQHF.

This sequence joins TRBV4-1 and TRBJ2-1, with D possibly TRBD1 on 7 matching bases. V dropped 3 bases and J dropped 4 bases, with 13 bases sitting between them. There are 15 residues in the CDR3. Germline values: CDR1 MGHRA, CDR2 YSYEKL. In DNA, the CDR3 is TGCGCCAGCAGCCATCTGCCAGGGGGGTACAATGAGCAGTTCTTC. Its protein product is CASSHLPGGYNEQFF.

In this sample, this clone turned up a few times. J is TRBJ2-2 and V is TRBV24-1, with 7 bases that match TRBD2. V lost 5 bases and J lost 4; bases outside the gene matches: 12. This CDR3 region has 17 residues. CDR1 is KGHDR, CDR2 SFDVKD, per germline. CDR3 bases: TGTGCCACCAGTGCTTTACGGGCCGGGGGGAGCACCGGGGAGCTGTTTTTT. This sequence encodes CATSALRAGGSTGELFF.

Concerning this clone: The same CDR3 is also encoded by other DNA sequences in this sample. V and J are TRBV12-3 or TRBV12-4 and TRBJ1-3; the D is unclear. This CDR3 is 12 amino acids long. Trimming took off 6 bases at V and 4 bases at J, with 7 bases between the two ends. CDR3 DNA sequence: TGTGCCAGCAGCCTACGGGGAAACACCATATATTTT. Its protein is CASSLRGNTIYF.

This rearrangement joins TRBV7-6 to TRBJ2-7; D ambiguous. The CDR3 is 15 residues long. CDR1 is SGHVS and CDR2 is FNYEAQ in the germline V gene. V was clipped by 1 base and J by 0 bases, with 10 bases between them. CDR3 in amino acids: CASSLGQYRSYEQYF. The CDR3 nucleotides are TGTGCCAGCAGCTTAGGCCAGTACCGCTCCTACGAGCAGTACTTC.